The entry below gives a single T cell receptor beta chain sequence along with its context. What it binds is not known. TCRdb reprocessed the 5' RACE reads with MiXCR, giving one entry per CDR3 protein. Of hundreds of thousands of distinct CDR3 sequences listed, roughly 20% were seen once; the top ten hold roughly 4%. The entry originates in a study of identical twins. Study-wide points: Monozygotic twin pairs showed more out-of-frame TCR alpha sharing than models estimated.

V lost 3 bases, J lost 5 bases, and 13 bases lay in between. The CDR3 has 14 amino acids. Germline CDR1 and CDR2: MNHEY and SMNVEV (reference sequence). These data were likewise used in another study, on T cells expressing NK-cell markers. As that study records: The study found dominant NKG2C+ clonotypes at roughly 1.0-7.5% of CD8+ T cells in six donors.

The chain recombines TRBV27 with TRBJ2-5; D gene unclear. The receptor's source is a woman between 18 and 30 years old in good health. Sequencing input: PBMCs. CDR3 loop: CASSLFGGPETQYF. The CDR3 nucleotides are TGTGCCAGCAGTTTGTTTGGCGGACCGGAGACCCAGTACTTC.